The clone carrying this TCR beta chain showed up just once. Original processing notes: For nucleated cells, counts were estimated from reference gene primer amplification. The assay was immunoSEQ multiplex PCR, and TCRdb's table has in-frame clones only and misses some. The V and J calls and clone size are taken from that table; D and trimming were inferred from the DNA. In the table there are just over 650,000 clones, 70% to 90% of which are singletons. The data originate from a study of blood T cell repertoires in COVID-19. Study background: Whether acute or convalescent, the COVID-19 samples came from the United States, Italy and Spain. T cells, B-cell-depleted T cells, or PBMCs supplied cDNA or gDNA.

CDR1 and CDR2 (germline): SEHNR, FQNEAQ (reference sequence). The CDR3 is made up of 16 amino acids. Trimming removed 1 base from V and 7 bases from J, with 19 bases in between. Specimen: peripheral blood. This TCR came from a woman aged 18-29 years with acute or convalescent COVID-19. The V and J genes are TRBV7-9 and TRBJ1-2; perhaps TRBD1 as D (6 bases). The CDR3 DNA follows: TGTGCCAGCAGCTTAGTGGCGGCGGGGGGCATAAGTGGCTACACCTTC. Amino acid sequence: CASSLVAAGGISGYTF.